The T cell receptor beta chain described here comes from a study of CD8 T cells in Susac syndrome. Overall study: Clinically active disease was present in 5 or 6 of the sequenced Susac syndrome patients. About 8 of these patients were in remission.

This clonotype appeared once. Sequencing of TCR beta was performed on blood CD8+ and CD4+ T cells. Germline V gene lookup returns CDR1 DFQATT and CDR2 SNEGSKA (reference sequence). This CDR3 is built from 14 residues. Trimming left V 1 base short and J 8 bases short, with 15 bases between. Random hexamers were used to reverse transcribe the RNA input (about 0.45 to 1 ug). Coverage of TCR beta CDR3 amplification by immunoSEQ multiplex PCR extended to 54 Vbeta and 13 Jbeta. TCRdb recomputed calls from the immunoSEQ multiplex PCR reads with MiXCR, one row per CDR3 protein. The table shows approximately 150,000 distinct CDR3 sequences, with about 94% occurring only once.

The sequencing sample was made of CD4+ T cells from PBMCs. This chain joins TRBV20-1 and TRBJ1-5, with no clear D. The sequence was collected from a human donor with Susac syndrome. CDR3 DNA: TGCAGTGCTAGAGCCCGGGCGGGGAGGGAGCCCCAGCATTTT. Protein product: CSARARAGREPQHF.